There are a few counts of the clone carrying this T cell receptor (beta chain). TCRdb itself ran the RT-PCR reads through MiXCR, one entry per CDR3 protein. The sample lists 98,000 or so distinct CDR3 sequences, around 36% occurring once. CDR1 and CDR2 (germline): SGHTA, FQGNSA. Trimming took off 5 bases at V and 3 bases at J, with 10 bases between the two ends. There are 13 residues in the CDR3. This specimen belongs to a study of patients and donors after allogeneic stem cell transplantation. The TCR originated in a human donor who was either an allogeneic HSCT recipient or a stem cell or donor lymphocyte infusion donor (not recorded which). It is not recorded whose cells these are; they may come from a transplant donor. The sequenced material came from blood, either unsorted or a sorted T cell fraction (not recorded which). The chain joins TRBV7-2 to TRBJ1-2; tentatively, D is TRBD1 (5 bases). The CDR3 spells CASSLGAHYGYTF. The CDR3, as DNA: TGTGCCAGCAGCCTCGGGGCCCACTATGGCTACACCTTC.